These 9 T cell receptor beta chains came from one sample sequenced in a study of shared clonotypes between healthy human individuals. Naive CD8 populations comprised CD45RO-negative cells positively selected for CCR7, excluding terminally differentiated effector memory CD45RA+ cells. Profiled with immunoSEQ multiplex PCR; TCRdb holds only in-frame clones, not every one. Among some 2.1 million clones listed, approximately 94% were seen once. Sequenced input: naive CD8+ T cells sorted from blood. These receptors all stem from a man younger than 35 in good health.

The chain joins TRBV11-1 to TRBJ2-7, with TRBD1 matching 11 bases. Losses at the gene ends were 2 bases for V and 3 bases for J; bases not matched to a gene: 9. The CDR3 is made up of 17 amino acids. Germline V CDR1 and CDR2: SGHAT, FQDESV (reference sequence). This CDR3 reads CASSLTGQGEGHYEQYF. CDR3 bases: TGTGCCAGCAGCTTAACGGGACAGGGGGAAGGCCACTACGAGCAGTACTTC.

This clone was observed a single time. J is TRBJ1-1 and V is TRBV6-1; D possibly corresponds to TRBD1 (5 bases). Germline lookup yields CDR1 MNHNS and CDR2 SASEGT. CDR3 length equals 17 residues. V was trimmed by 3 bases and J by 0 bases, leaving 17 bases between them. The CDR3 region is CASSEPFGGAMNTEAFF. The CDR3 bases are TGTGCCAGCAGTGAGCCGTTTGGGGGAGCTATGAACACTGAAGCTTTCTTT.

The rearrangement uses TRBV9 and TRBJ1-2; 9 bases line up with TRBD1. This CDR3 has 18 amino acids. The junction had 13 bases not matched to a gene; V was cut back by 0 bases and J by 4 bases. The germline gives CDR1 SGDLS, CDR2 YYNGEE. CDR3 sequence reads: CASSVDPDRGPLGYGYTF. The CDR3 bases are TGTGCCAGCAGCGTAGATCCGGACAGGGGCCCTCTCGGCTATGGCTACACCTTC.

The rearrangement links TRBV19 to TRBJ2-7, with TRBD2 identical over 7 bases. V shed 5 bases, J shed 5 bases, and the junction held 3 bases outside the gene matches. The CDR3 is made up of 12 amino acids. CDR1 and CDR2 (germline): LNHDA, SQIVND (reference sequence). CDR3 sequence reads: CASSEGGDEQYF. CDR3 bases: TGTGCCAGTAGTGAGGGAGGGGACGAGCAGTACTTC.

The chain uses TRBV4-3 and TRBJ1-2; 10 nucleotides align to TRBD1. Trimming took 1 base from V and 3 from J; bases not matched to a gene: 11. The CDR3 runs 18 residues. Germline V gene lookup returns CDR1 LGHNA and CDR2 YSLEER. This CDR3 reads CASSQGLRHGTGDYGYTF. The CDR3 DNA sequence: TGCGCCAGCAGCCAAGGTCTCAGGCACGGGACAGGGGACTATGGCTACACCTTC.

The chain carries TRBV27 and TRBJ1-2, with 7 bases aligning to TRBD1. The CDR3 totals 15 residues. The ends lost 3 bases at V and 6 bases at J; junction bases unmatched: 10. CDR1 is MNHEY, CDR2 SMNVEV, per germline (reference sequence). The CDR3 protein is CASSFVGAGGDGYTF. In nucleotides, the CDR3 is TGTGCCAGCAGTTTTGTAGGGGCAGGGGGGGATGGCTACACCTTC.

This rearrangement joins TRBV5-6 to TRBJ2-1; D is perhaps TRBD2 (6 bases). The V gene lost 4 bases and the J gene lost 7 bases, with 18 bases spanning the gap. The CDR3 covers 15 residues. CDR1 is SGHDT and CDR2 is YYEEEE in the germline V gene. The CDR3 reads CASSPGGSQWNEQFF. The CDR3 coding sequence is TGTGCCAGCAGCCCCGGGGGTAGCCAATGGAATGAGCAGTTCTTC.

Points on this clone: The sample has other DNA sequences that encode this CDR3 too. This chain joins TRBV7-9 and TRBJ1-5; D is ambiguous. The CDR3 runs 12 residues. Germline values: CDR1 SEHNR, CDR2 FQNEAQ (reference sequence). V lost 1 base and J 8 bases, leaving 6 bases between the germline ends. DNA for the CDR3: TGTGCCAGCAGCTTAGGGGCAGAGCCCCAGCATTTT. Translated: CASSLGAEPQHF.

The chain carries TRBV5-6 and TRBJ1-2; D is unresolved. Germline lookup yields CDR1 SGHDT and CDR2 YYEEEE. This CDR3 comprises 13 residues. V was shortened by 3 bases and J by 5 bases, with 11 bases between the two germline ends. CDR3 sequence reads: CASSSGGEYGYTF. The DNA of the CDR3 is TGTGCCAGCAGCTCCGGAGGCGAATATGGCTACACCTTC.